This T cell receptor beta chain came from a study of CD8+ T cells in alopecia areata. In germline, CDR1 is MNHNS, CDR2 SASEGT. Trimming cost V 6 bases and J 5 bases, with 17 bases left between them. The CDR3 length is 14 residues. As to this clone: Its specificity is unknown.

Described treatment: oral pan-JAK inhibitor, 5-10 mg twice daily. Sorted populations comprised CD4+ and CD8+ T cells obtained from PBMCs. Following extraction, RNA underwent reverse transcription to cDNA, which served as the sequencing template. Profiled with immunoSEQ multiplex PCR; TCRdb holds only in-frame clones, not every one. This sample carries 200,000 or so clones, 58% of them seen once, and the ten largest clones take 5.5% to 6%. General study findings and limits: A single nonresponder leaves the baseline CD8+ expansion link to response uncertain.

The clonotype originates from a human donor with alopecia areata. The chain joins TRBV6-1 to TRBJ2-7; the D is unclear. The sequencing here drew on CD4+ T cells sorted from blood, taken at week 24, from a patient treated with tofacitinib. CDR3 in DNA: TGTGCCAGCAGGGCTCCCGGGCCAAGCCACGAGCAGTACTTC. Its protein is CASRAPGPSHEQYF.